This T cell receptor (beta chain) came from a study of CDR3 diversity in severe acne. One entry per CDR3 protein, called by TCRdb with MiXCR from the PCR reads. This repertoire shows about 84,000 distinct CDR3 sequences, under 65% found once; its top ten account for roughly an eighth. Trimming removed 7 bases from V and 9 bases from J, with 13 bases in between. Germline V gene data show CDR1 as LNHDA and CDR2 as SQIVND (reference sequence). The CDR3 extends over 12 amino acids. Sequencing input: blood. The receptor's source is a male donor in good health, without acne. This chain uses TRBV19 with TRBJ1-3; D not certain. CDR3 amino acids: CASNTEVGTIYF. The CDR3 DNA follows: TGTGCCAGTAACACGGAGGTCGGCACCATATATTTT.